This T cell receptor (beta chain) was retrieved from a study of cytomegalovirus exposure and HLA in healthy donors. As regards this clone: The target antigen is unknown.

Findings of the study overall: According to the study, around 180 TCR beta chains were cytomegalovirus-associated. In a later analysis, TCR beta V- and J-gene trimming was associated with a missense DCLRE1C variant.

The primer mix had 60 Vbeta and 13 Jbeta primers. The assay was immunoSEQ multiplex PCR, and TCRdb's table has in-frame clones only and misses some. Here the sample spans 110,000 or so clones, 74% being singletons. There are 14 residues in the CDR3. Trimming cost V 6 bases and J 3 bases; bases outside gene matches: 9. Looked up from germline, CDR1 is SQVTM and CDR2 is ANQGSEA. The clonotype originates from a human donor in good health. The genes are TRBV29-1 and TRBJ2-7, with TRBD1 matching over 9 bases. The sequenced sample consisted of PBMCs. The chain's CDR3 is CSVNHPGQGYEQYF. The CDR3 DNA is TGCAGCGTGAATCACCCGGGACAGGGCTACGAGCAGTACTTC.